Included here is one T cell receptor beta chain sequence, with context. The antigen is unknown. The data are from a study of T cell responses to AZD1222 COVID-19 vaccine. Pooling covered second doses at about 4 or about 12 weeks. Germline V gene lookup returns CDR1 SGHRS and CDR2 YFSETQ. V gave up 7 bases and J gave up 1 base; unmatched junction bases: 5. This CDR3 has 14 residues. Measured with immunoSEQ multiplex PCR; TCRdb has only the in-frame clones, and not every one. The data contain over 95,000 clones, more than 70% of them singletons. Study-level results: White British people made up most donors, females outnumbered males, and clonal diversity was possibly underestimated. Among AZD1222 vaccinees, only 5 to 7 were seropositive at baseline. Sampling captured repertoires only after the peak T cell response.

The rearrangement links TRBV5-1 to TRBJ1-1; 9 nucleotides match TRBD1. The sample in question was peripheral blood, obtained 28 days after the second AZD1222 dose. The sequence came from an adult who received the AZD1222 COVID-19 vaccine. The CDR3 here is CASWGQGWNTEAFF. The DNA of the CDR3 is TGCGCCAGCTGGGGACAGGGCTGGAACACTGAAGCTTTCTTT.